Following are 24 T cell receptor beta chains from one sample sequenced in a study of Graves' ophthalmopathy and Graves' hyperthyroidism. RNA transcripts provided the template for amplifying TCR beta CDR3 regions. The workflow started with a first-round RT-PCR run with HTBI primers and then moved on to a second-round multiplex PCR. Each CDR3 protein is one row after TCRdb ran MiXCR on the multiplex PCR reads. The sample consists of around 1.1 million distinct CDR3 sequences, approximately 35% of them appearing once. What was sequenced was peripheral blood or thyroid tissue (not recorded which). The receptors come from an adult man with Graves' hyperthyroidism.

To note about this clonotype: This may stem from a read error, because a much larger clone lies one nucleotide away. The CDR3 reads CASSWAGTGVVTGELFF. The CDR3 DNA reads TGTGCCAGCAGCTGGGCCGGGACAGGGGTCGTCACCGGGGAGCTGTTTTTT. The V and J genes are TRBV7-2 and TRBJ2-2, with 10 bases identical to TRBD1. The germline V gene encodes CDR1 SGHTA and CDR2 FQGNSA. Germline trimming cut 4 bases from V and 4 bases from J; bases unmatched to any gene: 9. The CDR3 consists of 17 residues.

This clonotype appeared many times. The chain carries TRBV11-2 and TRBJ2-2; D is possibly TRBD2 (5 bases). The CDR3 extends over 14 amino acids. With 5 bases removed from V and 6 bases from J, the gap between germline ends came to 13 bases. Germline V gene sequence: CDR1 SGHAT, CDR2 FQNNGV. The CDR3 sequence is CASSPPLEAGELFF. The CDR3 nucleotides read TGTGCCAGCAGCCCCCCGTTGGAGGCCGGGGAGCTGTTTTTT.

This clonotype was seen repeatedly, ten times or more. The chain carries TRBV20-1 and TRBJ2-7, with TRBD1 matching over 8 bases. The CDR3 covers 16 residues. From germline, CDR1 is DFQATT and CDR2 SNEGSKA (reference sequence). Trimming cost V 4 bases and J 4 bases; bases outside gene matches: 15. Written as DNA, the CDR3 is TGCAGTGCTACTCCCCCGTTTGGGACAGGCCGGTACGAGCAGTACTTC. Amino acids: CSATPPFGTGRYEQYF.

This clonotype was counted a few times. V is TRBV10-2 and J is TRBJ1-4; D is perhaps TRBD1 (6 bases). Germline CDR1 reads WSHSY; CDR2 reads SAAADI. The CDR3 length is 14 residues. V was shortened by 7 bases and J by 8 bases, with 17 bases between the two germline ends. The CDR3 reads CASTPGGGAEKLFF. In DNA, the CDR3 is TGCGCCAGCACCCCGGGAGGGGGGGCCGAAAAACTGTTTTTT.

This clonotype was found many times. This chain uses TRBV4-3 with TRBJ1-1; D is unresolved. The V end lost 0 bases, the J end lost 7 bases, and 12 bases lay between the germline ends. The CDR3 sequence is 14 residues long. Looked up from germline, CDR1 is LGHNA and CDR2 is YSLEER. As DNA, the CDR3 is TGCGCCAGCAGCCAAGACCCTTCGCGCAATGAAGCTTTCTTT. The encoded protein is CASSQDPSRNEAFF.

This clonotype was recorded many times. This chain links TRBV5-5 with TRBJ2-5; tentative D call: TRBD1 (6 bases). CDR1 and CDR2 from the germline V gene are SGHKS and YYEKEE (reference sequence). The CDR3 extends over 16 amino acids. V lost 2 bases and J lost 5, with 19 bases in between. CDR3 residues: CASSFYPDREGETQYF. CDR3 DNA sequence: TGTGCCAGCAGCTTCTACCCGGACAGAGAAGGGGAGACCCAGTACTTC.

This clonotype was seen repeatedly, ten times or more. The V call is TRBV7-9, the J call TRBJ2-5; no definite D call. Germline-derived CDR1 and CDR2 are SEHNR and FQNEAQ (reference sequence). V was clipped by 5 bases and J by 0 bases, with 7 bases between them. There are 13 residues in the CDR3. As DNA, the CDR3 is TGTGCCAGCAGCCCGGCGCACCAAGAGACCCAGTACTTC. This codes for CASSPAHQETQYF.

In its sample, this clonotype was seen a few times. The chain is built from TRBV9 and TRBJ2-5, with 10 bases that match TRBD2. The V gene end was trimmed by 2 bases and the J gene end by 1 base; junction bases not matched to a gene: 8. This CDR3 contains 17 residues. Germline values: CDR1 SGDLS, CDR2 YYNGEE. The CDR3 DNA sequence: TGTGCCAGCAGCGTTAACCACCTAGCGGGGGTCCAAGAGACCCAGTACTTC. The encoded protein is CASSVNHLAGVQETQYF.

CDR3 in DNA: TGTGCCAGCAGGGTGGGGGGGCCTAAGAACACTGAAGCTTTCTTT. Its protein product is CASRVGGPKNTEAFF. This chain connects TRBV28 to TRBJ1-1, with D possibly matching TRBD1 (6 bases). The length of the CDR3 is 15 residues. V lost 6 bases and J lost 1, with 15 bases in between. The germline V gene encodes CDR1 MDHEN and CDR2 SYDVKM.

Remarks on this clonotype: A much larger clone lies a single base off, so this may be a read error. V usage is TRBV20-1 and J usage is TRBJ1-1; no clear D gene. This CDR3 is built from 12 residues. Germline CDR1 and CDR2: DFQATT and SNEGSKA (reference sequence). CDR3 DNA: TGCGGTGCCAACAGAGTGAACACTGAAGCTTTCTTT. This translates into CGANRVNTEAFF.

This clonotype was seen at least ten times. V usage is TRBV12-3 or TRBV12-4 and J usage is TRBJ2-7; TRBD2 matches at 8 bases. This CDR3 is built from 14 residues. J was trimmed by 6 bases and V by 1 base; bases with no gene match: 5. CDR3 coding DNA: TGTGCCAGCAGTTTAGACGGACTAGCACGCGAGCAGTACTTC. It codes for CASSLDGLAREQYF.

The chain has TRBV29-1 and TRBJ1-2, with 7 bases fitting TRBD1. Germline V lookup: CDR1 SQVTM, CDR2 ANQGSEA. The CDR3 has 11 residues. The trim removed 3 bases at V and 9 bases at J, leaving 4 bases unmatched. This CDR3 is CSVEGTASYTF. CDR3 coding DNA: TGCAGCGTTGAGGGGACAGCCAGCTACACCTTC.

This clonotype was seen more than once but under ten times. The chain is built from TRBV12-3 or TRBV12-4 and TRBJ2-5, with D possibly TRBD1 on 5 matching bases. V lost 7 bases and J lost 3, with 18 bases in between. This CDR3 region has 15 residues. The CDR3 sequence is CASTLSGVGEETQYF. CDR3 DNA: TGTGCCAGCACCCTAAGTGGGGTAGGGGAAGAGACCCAGTACTTC.

This clonotype was observed many times. The chain links TRBV29-1 to TRBJ1-5; D is undetermined. The germline V gene encodes CDR1 SQVTM and CDR2 ANQGSEA. The CDR3 is 12 amino acids. The V and J ends lost 4 bases and 4 bases respectively, with 8 bases between them. The DNA of the CDR3 is TGCAGCGTTGCGTGGGGTAATCAGCCCCAGCATTTT. It yields the protein CSVAWGNQPQHF.

Many counts were recorded for this clonotype. The DNA for the CDR3 is TGCAGTGCCCCGCTGGTTGAGGCCTATGGCTACACCTTC. This gives the protein CSAPLVEAYGYTF. The chain joins TRBV20-1 to TRBJ1-2; D unclear. Trimming left V 6 bases short and J 4 bases short, with 15 bases between. In germline, CDR1 is DFQATT, CDR2 SNEGSKA (reference sequence). The length of the CDR3 is 13 residues.

Ten or more counts support this clonotype. The V gene is TRBV5-1, the J gene TRBJ1-6; 8 positions agree with TRBD1. There are 17 residues in the CDR3. Germline V gene sequence: CDR1 SGHRS, CDR2 YFSETQ. The V segment lost 0 bases and the J segment 6 bases; nucleotides outside the gene matches: 8. The CDR3 reads CASSLGTGRGGNSPLHF. CDR3 sequence (DNA): TGCGCCAGCAGCTTGGGGACAGGGAGAGGGGGTAATTCACCCCTCCACTTT.

The V call is TRBV7-2, the J call TRBJ2-2; D tentatively fits TRBD1 or TRBD2 (5 bases each). Trimming stripped 3 bases from V and 9 bases from J, with 23 bases between. The germline V gene has CDR1 SGHTA and CDR2 FQGNSA. The CDR3 runs to 17 residues. CDR3 nucleotide sequence: TGTGCCAGCAGCTTCGCCGGGGCAGGGATGATTCTACGGGAGCTGTTTTTT. Protein sequence: CASSFAGAGMILRELFF.

The rearrangement uses TRBV5-1 and TRBJ2-2; the match to TRBD2 covers 11 bases. The CDR3 has 16 residues. V was pared by 4 bases and J by 7 bases, with 9 bases of the junction left unmatched. The germline CDR1 and CDR2 sequences are SGHRS and YFSETQ. The CDR3 DNA is TGCGCCAGCAGCCCGACTAGCGGGACGACGGTCGGGGAGCTGTTTTTT. As protein: CASSPTSGTTVGELFF.

This clonotype has a count of ten or more. V gene TRBV4-3 combines with J gene TRBJ1-2; 9 bases agree with TRBD1. Germline assignment: CDR1 LGHNA and CDR2 YSLEER. This CDR3 has 15 residues. The V and J ends lost 3 bases and 7 bases, in that order; junction bases with no gene match: 9. The CDR3 sequence is CASSQRQGVAGGYTF. DNA for the CDR3: TGCGCCAGCAGCCAGCGACAGGGGGTTGCGGGTGGCTACACCTTC.

This clonotype was recorded a few times. The chain combines TRBV10-3 with TRBJ1-2; possible D gene TRBD1, 5 bases. This CDR3 comprises 14 residues. Trimming removed 7 bases at V and 2 bases at J, with 14 bases between. In germline, CDR1 is ENHRY, CDR2 SYGVKD. DNA for the CDR3: TGTGCCATCACCGGGACCGAAAAGAACTATGGCTACACCTTC. Its protein is CAITGTEKNYGYTF.

Only a few counts were recorded for this clonotype. The J gene is TRBJ2-3, the V gene TRBV12-3 or TRBV12-4, with TRBD2 matching over 7 bases. J was trimmed by 6 bases and V by 5 bases; bases with no gene match: 8. The CDR3 length is 14 residues. The CDR3 DNA follows: TGTGCCAGCAGTCTCAGACTAGCTCCCGATACGCAGTATTTT. The encoded protein is CASSLRLAPDTQYF.

This clonotype was observed many times. This chain connects TRBV7-2 to TRBJ2-5; no clear D. Between the trimmed V and J ends, which lost 6 bases and 11 bases, there was a span of 16 bases. Germline V CDR1 and CDR2: SGHTA, FQGNSA. This CDR3 is built from 12 residues. CDR3 coding DNA: TGTGCCAGCAGAGCTTATAGCCTAGATCAGTACTTC. It specifies CASRAYSLDQYF.

The table lists this clonotype with many counts. The V and J genes are TRBV12-3 or TRBV12-4 and TRBJ1-3; the D is unclear. V was pared by 2 bases and J by 1 base, with 9 bases between. The CDR3 loop spans 15 amino acids. The DNA for the CDR3 is TGTGCCAGCAGTTTATCCCCGGTTTCTGGAAACACCATATATTTT. Protein: CASSLSPVSGNTIYF.

With respect to this clonotype: A single base separates this from a much larger clone, so it may be a read error. The V call is TRBV20-1, the J call TRBJ1-2; D might be TRBD1 (6 bases). Germline CDR1 and CDR2: DFQATT and SNEGSKA (reference sequence). The CDR3 is made up of 12 amino acids. Trimming cost V 5 bases and J 4 bases, with 11 bases left between them. The chain's CDR3 is CSAGQPSYGYTF. The CDR3 DNA follows: TGCAGTGCTGGACAGCCTTCCTATGGCTACACCTTC.